This TCR beta chain comes out of a study of cytomegalovirus exposure and HLA in healthy donors. Study-level background: In terms of ancestry, the Caucasian-associated cluster contained roughly 81% of the roughly 400 genotyped donors.

Study-wide points: A later analysis reportedly found fewer N-insertions in an Asian-associated ancestry cluster than the approximately 660-donor mean. An analysis that came later showed most CMV-associated TCR beta chains appearing HLA-restricted.

This clone was seen a few times. Its antigen is not identified. The primer mix had 60 Vbeta and 13 Jbeta primers. TCRdb's table, derived via immunoSEQ multiplex PCR, lists solely in-frame clones and lacks some. The sample consists of about 140,000 clones, around 80% of them appearing once. This CDR3 has 12 residues. Germline loops: CDR1 WNHNN, CDR2 SYGVQD (reference sequence). Trimming removed 6 bases from V and 2 bases from J, with 8 bases in between. Although they were nominally healthy when sampled, donors likely had unrecorded immune exposures. The TCR was taken from a man aged 35 to 55 in good health and CMV-seronegative. Sequenced sample: PBMCs. The chain uses TRBV10-1 and TRBJ2-7; D perhaps matches TRBD1 (6 bases). CDR3 residues: CASRQGAYEQYF. CDR3 sequence (DNA): TGCGCCAGCAGACAGGGTGCCTACGAGCAGTACTTC.